This T cell receptor (beta chain) is from a study of OX40 agonist ivuxolimab in advanced cancers. Across the study: Ivuxolimab was delivered to patients intravenously every 2 weeks at doses spanning 0.01 to 10 mg/kg.

With regard to this clone: Antigen specificity is unknown.

Trimming shortened V by 3 bases and J by 2 bases, and 8 bases separated the two germline ends. The CDR3 has 13 residues. CDR1 and CDR2 (germline): MDHEN, SYDVKM. Study-wide results and caveats: Expanded clones were, on average, more numerous in CD8+ T cells than in CD4+. The study observed clonal expansion of CD4+ and CD8+ blood T cells by week 6 at 0.1 to 3.0 mg/kg.

Data came from immunoSEQ multiplex PCR; TCRdb stores just in-frame clones and leaves some out. In the table there are about 12,000 clones, around 80% of which are singletons. Sequences were derived from CD4+ or CD8+ T cells sorted from blood, sampled in a trial of the OX40 agonist ivuxolimab. The genes are TRBV28 and TRBJ2-7; no firm D call. The receptor comes from an adult with an advanced solid tumor such as melanoma, head and neck, liver or kidney cancer. CDR3: CASSFGATYEQYF. In DNA form, the CDR3 reads TGTGCCAGCAGTTTCGGCGCGACCTACGAGCAGTACTTC.